The 16 T cell receptor beta chains in this list originate from one sample, sequenced in a study of T cells after posttransplantation cyclophosphamide. Libraries were prepared by immunoSEQ multiplex PCR; TCRdb keeps only in-frame clonotypes and omits some of them. The sample has fewer than 20,000 clones, 65% to 75% seen once. Cyclophosphamide on days +3 and +4 followed busulfan-fludarabine conditioning and a marrow graft. The sample was PBMCs, taken after an allogeneic stem cell transplant with post-transplant cyclophosphamide. Receptors were obtained from a male patient aged 25-45 years who received an allogeneic stem cell transplant from a related donor, was CMV-positive, and had acute GVHD only. A subset of T cells may come from the graft donor.

The rearrangement joins TRBV6-6 to TRBJ1-2; D remains ambiguous. V gave up 2 bases and J gave up 2 bases, with 6 bases separating them. CDR3 length: 13 residues. Germline V gene sequence: CDR1 MNHNY, CDR2 SVGAGI (reference sequence). This chain's CDR3 is CASSYPGNYGYTF. CDR3 nucleotide sequence: TGTGCCAGCAGTTACCCGGGGAACTATGGCTACACCTTC.

The chain uses TRBV5-1 and TRBJ2-2; no definite D call. CDR1 and CDR2 from the germline V gene are SGHRS and YFSETQ. Trimming pared 0 bases from V and 3 bases from J, leaving 12 bases between. The CDR3 runs to 16 residues. The DNA for the CDR3 is TGCGCCAGCAGCTTGGGAGCACTCGGAGACACCGGGGAGCTGTTTTTT. Translating gives CASSLGALGDTGELFF.

The chain combines TRBV7-9 with TRBJ2-5, with a weak D call TRBD1 (6 bases). Per the germline V gene, CDR1 is SEHNR and CDR2 is FQNEAQ (reference sequence). Between the trimmed V and J ends, which lost 1 base and 4 bases, there was a span of 13 bases. The CDR3 contains 15 residues. The DNA of the CDR3 is TGTGCCAGCAGCTTAGACAGGGTGGCTCCAGAGACCCAGTACTTC. Protein: CASSLDRVAPETQYF.

This chain links TRBV27 with TRBJ1-6, with TRBD1 matching over 8 bases. The J segment lost 6 bases and the V segment lost 6 bases, leaving 7 bases of the junction unmatched. Looked up from germline, CDR1 is MNHEY and CDR2 is SMNVEV (reference sequence). CDR3 size: 15 residues. The CDR3 coding sequence is TGTGCCAGCAGACTTTACGGACAGGGTAATTCACCCCTCCACTTT. It codes for CASRLYGQGNSPLHF.

The chain employs TRBV5-1 and TRBJ2-2; weak D call: TRBD1 (6 bases). V lost 5 bases and J lost 7, with 12 bases in between. Germline V CDR1 and CDR2: SGHRS, YFSETQ. The CDR3 spans 13 residues. The CDR3 bases are TGCGCCAGCAGTGACAGGCCCGGCGGGGAGCTGTTTTTT. It encodes CASSDRPGGELFF. Complete variable domain (other parts from reference TRBV5-1 and TRBJ2-2): KAGVTQTPRYLIKTRGQQVTLSCSPISGHRSVSWYQQTPGQGLQFLFEYFSETQRNKGNFPGRFSGRQFSNSRSEMNVSTLELGDSALYLCASSDRPGGELFFGEGSRLTVL.

The V call is TRBV2, the J call TRBJ2-2; TRBD1 might be the D (5 bases). From germline, CDR1 is SNHLY and CDR2 FYNNEI. The CDR3 runs 15 residues. The V end was cut by 2 bases, the J end by 7 bases, with 14 bases between. The CDR3 region is CASSERQPSNGELFF. DNA of the CDR3: TGTGCCAGCAGTGAAAGACAGCCGTCGAACGGGGAGCTGTTTTTT.

The chain joins TRBV28 to TRBJ2-5; 11 nucleotides line up with TRBD2. Trimming at V came to 6 bases and at J to 6 bases, leaving 12 bases not matched to a gene. This CDR3 comprises 16 residues. Germline CDR1 is MDHEN and CDR2 is SYDVKM. CDR3 nucleotides: TGTGCCAGCAGCACCCTTTTAGCGGGGGGGGGCAAGACCCAGTACTTC. Residues: CASSTLLAGGGKTQYF.

CDR3 sequence: CASSQEWTLLSSPLHF. Here the CDR3 DNA reads TGTGCCAGCAGCCAAGAGTGGACACTGTTAAGTTCACCCCTCCACTTT. This chain links TRBV4-2 with TRBJ1-6; tentatively, D is TRBD1 (5 bases). Germline loops: CDR1 LGHNA, CDR2 YNFKEQ. The CDR3 is 16 residues long. Trimming took 0 bases from V and 9 from J, leaving 15 bases between them.

This clone was recorded once. The CDR3 protein is CASSQTGGLYTDTQYF. In nucleotides, the CDR3 is TGCGCCAGCAGCCAAACAGGGGGCCTCTACACAGATACGCAGTATTTT. The chain is built from TRBV4-3 and TRBJ2-3; TRBD1 aligns across 9 bases. Trimming removed 2 bases from V and 2 bases from J; junction bases left unmatched: 5. Germline V gene lookup returns CDR1 LGHNA and CDR2 YSLEER. The CDR3 has 16 residues.

The chain carries TRBV27 and TRBJ1-1; D is undetermined. Trimming stripped 5 bases from V and 1 base from J, with 8 bases between. The germline gives CDR1 MNHEY, CDR2 SMNVEV (reference sequence). This CDR3 has 13 residues. CDR3 loop: CASSLNRNTEAFF. In DNA form, the CDR3 reads TGTGCCAGCAGTCTCAATAGGAACACTGAAGCTTTCTTT.

This chain links TRBV6-5 with TRBJ1-2; D is uncertain. Germline CDR1 and CDR2: MNHEY and SVGAGI. Between the trimmed V and J ends, which lost 6 bases and 5 bases, there was a span of 16 bases. CDR3 size: 14 residues. CDR3 nucleotide sequence: TGTGCCAGCAGCCCCGGACTGGAGTGGTATGGCTACACCTTC. Protein sequence: CASSPGLEWYGYTF.

The chain joins TRBV11-2 to TRBJ2-7; D possibly corresponds to TRBD1 (6 bases). V dropped 2 bases and J dropped 0 bases, with 8 bases sitting between them. The germline V gene encodes CDR1 SGHAT and CDR2 FQNNGV. This CDR3 contains 14 residues. CDR3 in DNA: TGTGCCAGCAGCTTACGGACAGACTCCTACGAGCAGTACTTC. It is translated as CASSLRTDSYEQYF.

This clone was seen a handful of times. The chain carries TRBV15 and TRBJ2-2; 10 nucleotides line up with TRBD1. V was pared by 0 bases and J by 6 bases, with 7 bases of the junction left unmatched. The CDR3 loop spans 17 amino acids. Germline values: CDR1 LNHNV, CDR2 YYDKDF (reference sequence). DNA for the CDR3: TGTGCCACCAGCAGAGATCTTGGGACAGGGGTGTCCGGGGAGCTGTTTTTT. It specifies CATSRDLGTGVSGELFF.

This rearrangement joins TRBV28 to TRBJ1-6; no clear D. This CDR3 contains 15 residues. V was clipped by 2 bases and J by 7 bases, with 12 bases between them. Germline V gene data show CDR1 as MDHEN and CDR2 as SYDVKM. CDR3 DNA: TGTGCCAGCAGTTTAGAGGTCAGAGGAAATTCACCCCTCCACTTT. Protein: CASSLEVRGNSPLHF.

The gene calls are TRBV28 and TRBJ2-3; 11 bases are shared with TRBD2. The germline V gene encodes CDR1 MDHEN and CDR2 SYDVKM. Trimming cost V 4 bases and J 4 bases; bases outside gene matches: 10. The CDR3 consists of 17 residues. The CDR3 coding sequence is TGTGCCAGCAGTTCCCCGACGGGACTAGCGGACTCAGATACGCAGTATTTT. This sequence encodes CASSSPTGLADSDTQYF.

This clone was seen more than once but under ten times. This chain uses TRBV7-3 with TRBJ2-2, with a possible D match to TRBD2 (7 bases). The CDR3 sequence is 16 residues long. Trimming stripped 2 bases from V and 2 bases from J, with 12 bases between. CDR1 SGHTA and CDR2 FQGTGA come from the germline V gene. CDR3 residues: CASSLSGGGNTGELFF. DNA of the CDR3: TGTGCCAGCAGCTTATCGGGGGGCGGTAACACCGGGGAGCTGTTTTTT.